The 9 T cell receptor beta chains below were found in one sample sequenced in a study of T-cell reconstitution after alpha-beta-depleted transplantation in children. Unique molecular identifiers were used in preparing the TCRbeta library. TCRdb processed the PCR reads anew with MiXCR; each CDR3 protein has one entry. The sample carries under 300,000 distinct CDR3 sequences, about 8.8% recorded once. Sequences were derived from PBMCs from the stem cell graft donor, sampled from the stem cell graft. These receptors came from a human donor who donated a stem cell graft to a child with SCID.

This clonotype was recorded many times. This chain joins TRBV9 and TRBJ2-3; 10 bases match TRBD2. After removal of 2 bases from V and 1 base from J, the junction contained 4 bases not matched to a gene. The germline CDR1 and CDR2 sequences are SGDLS and YYNGEE. This CDR3 spans 16 amino acids. In DNA, the CDR3 is TGTGCCAGCAGCGTGCTAACTAGCGGGGGCACAGATACGCAGTATTTT. Encoded protein: CASSVLTSGGTDTQYF.

This clonotype was seen at least ten times. This rearrangement joins TRBV12-3 or TRBV12-4 to TRBJ1-6; D is unclear. The V gene lost 6 bases and the J gene lost 10 bases, with 16 bases spanning the gap. CDR3 size: 14 residues. The CDR3 DNA is TGTGCCAGCAGGCCGGGCCTAAAGACCTCACCCCTCCACTTT. This translates into CASRPGLKTSPLHF.

This clonotype has ten or more counts. This chain uses TRBV6-6 with TRBJ2-7; no reliable D call. The CDR3 sequence is 13 residues long. The germline CDR1 and CDR2 sequences are MNHNY and SVGAGI (reference sequence). The V and J ends lost 0 bases and 4 bases respectively, with 7 bases between them. The CDR3 sequence: CASSYSTGYEQYF. The CDR3 region has the DNA TGTGCCAGCAGTTACTCGACCGGATACGAGCAGTACTTC.

This clonotype occurred many times. The V gene is TRBV7-7, the J gene TRBJ2-2; tentatively, D is TRBD2 (5 bases). The CDR3 covers 15 residues. V lost 5 bases to trimming and J lost 1 base, with 11 bases between them. Germline values: CDR1 SSHAT, CDR2 FNYEAQ (reference sequence). For the CDR3, the DNA is TGTGCCAGCAGCCTAGACGGGGAGAACACCGGGGAGCTGTTTTTT. Protein product: CASSLDGENTGELFF.

This clonotype was counted ten times or more. This CDR3 is CASSGNIYEQYF. As DNA, the CDR3 is TGTGCCAGCAGTGGGAACATCTACGAGCAGTACTTC. The chain combines TRBV28 with TRBJ2-7; D ambiguous. Between the trimmed V and J ends, which lost 5 bases and 3 bases, there was a span of 8 bases. CDR1 is MDHEN, CDR2 SYDVKM, per germline. The CDR3 has 12 residues.

This clonotype was seen many times. This chain uses TRBV4-2 with TRBJ1-1, with D possibly TRBD1 on 5 matching bases. The germline CDR1 and CDR2 sequences are LGHNA and YNFKEQ. Trimming removed 4 bases at V and 2 bases at J, with 17 bases between. CDR3 length: 16 amino acids. CDR3 amino acids: CASSPRVGGDNTEAFF. The CDR3 nucleotides read TGTGCCAGCAGCCCCAGGGTTGGGGGGGATAACACTGAAGCTTTCTTT.

In this sample, this clonotype turned up many times. The V and J genes are TRBV6-2 or TRBV6-3 and TRBJ2-1; D not resolved. The CDR3 is 13 residues long. Germline-derived CDR1 and CDR2 are MNHEY and SVGEGT. Trimming took 8 bases from V and 3 from J, leaving 11 bases between them. CDR3 nucleotide sequence: TGTGCCAGCCACCGCGGCGTCTACAATGAGCAGTTCTTC. Protein product: CASHRGVYNEQFF.

The chain employs TRBV20-1 and TRBJ2-5; tentative D call: TRBD1 (6 bases). The CDR3 covers 13 residues. Germline V CDR1 and CDR2: DFQATT, SNEGSKA (reference sequence). V was pared by 6 bases and J by 4 bases, with 15 bases between. The CDR3 DNA reads TGCAGTGCAAACCAGGGGAACCGAGAGACCCAGTACTTC. It encodes CSANQGNRETQYF.

This clonotype was recorded at least ten times. V is TRBV2 and J is TRBJ2-7, with D unclear. Germline lookup yields CDR1 SNHLY and CDR2 FYNNEI. This CDR3 has 16 amino acids. V gave up 0 bases and J gave up 0 bases, with 12 bases separating them. Here the CDR3 reads CASSEAPWFDSYEQYF. CDR3 in DNA: TGTGCCAGCAGTGAAGCGCCTTGGTTCGACTCCTACGAGCAGTACTTC. Based on the CDR3 plus reference TRBV2 and TRBJ2-7, the full variable domain is EPEVTQTPSHQVTQMGQEVILRCVPISNHLYFYWYRQILGQKVEFLVSFYNNEISEKSEIFDDQFSVERPDGSNFTLKIRSTKLEDSAMYFCASSEAPWFDSYEQYFGPGTRLTVT.